This T cell receptor (beta chain) derives from a study of tumor-infiltrating lymphocytes in primary liver carcinoma. In the study overall: Surgeons treated the primary liver carcinoma of the patients by surgical resection. Productive TCRbeta reads per sample were roughly 3.65 to 8 million, not differing by tissue.

TCR beta cDNA came from around 0.5 ug total RNA, primed with a constant-region primer. Generation of the TCR beta libraries relied on three nested multiplex PCR rounds using slightly modified ARM-PCR. The first two PCR rounds used TRBV1-TRBV30 primers with a Cbeta primer, nine to ten cycles each. MiXCR was run by TCRdb on the multiplex PCR reads, yielding one entry per CDR3 protein. Of about 200,000 distinct CDR3 sequences in the sample, less than 70% were seen once. Concerning this clonotype itself: No antigen is known for it. The CDR3 carries no conserved terminal phenylalanine or tryptophan, so it likely arises from a read error.

The study, taken as a whole, reports: Blood's top-250-clone fraction was significantly lower than that of tumors (p = 0.039).

This CDR3 region has 15 residues. They got blood RNA out of unsorted whole blood and also pulled out germline DNA. These patients lived with chronic HBV infection and had never been treated. The sequenced sample was peripheral blood. The chain uses TRBV12-3 or TRBV12-4 and TRBJ2-7; 9 bases fit TRBD2. This receptor was taken from a woman aged 55-69 years with primary liver carcinoma and hepatitis B virus infection. The CDR3 DNA follows: TGTGTCAGCAGCACCTGGCTAGCGGGAATAAACGAGCAGTACCTC. Translated: CVSSTWLAGINEQYL.